The 12 T cell receptor beta chains below were found in one sample sequenced in a study of CD8+ T cells in alopecia areata. cDNA serving as the sequencing template came from extracted, reverse transcribed RNA. Produced via immunoSEQ multiplex PCR; TCRdb's table is partial and in-frame only. The top ten hold 20% to 25% of the sample, which has 100,000 to 130,000 clones, approximately 59% seen once. The material sequenced was CD8+ T cells sorted from blood. These receptors originate from a human donor in good health.

The gene calls are TRBV5-1 and TRBJ2-3, with 8 bases that match TRBD1. The CDR3 is 18 amino acids. V was clipped by 3 bases and J by 0 bases; unmatched bases: 12. Germline CDR1 SGHRS, CDR2 YFSETQ. This CDR3 is CASSWPPGQGPSTDTQYF. In DNA, the CDR3 is TGCGCCAGCAGCTGGCCTCCAGGACAGGGACCTAGCACAGATACGCAGTATTTT.

The V gene is TRBV13, the J gene TRBJ2-3; D might be TRBD2 (6 bases). V lost 1 base and J 5 bases, leaving 10 bases between the germline ends. This CDR3 region has 14 residues. CDR1 and CDR2 (germline): PRHDT, FYEKMQ (reference sequence). The CDR3 nucleotides are TGTGCCAGCAGCTTAGCTGGGGGAGGAGATACGCAGTATTTT. Protein product: CASSLAGGGDTQYF.

This rearrangement joins TRBV29-1 to TRBJ1-2; 9 bases align to TRBD1. The CDR3 extends over 14 amino acids. From germline, CDR1 is SQVTM and CDR2 ANQGSEA. Losses at the gene ends were 5 bases for V and 3 bases for J; bases not matched to a gene: 7. Here the CDR3 DNA reads TGCAGCGTTCCCGGGGACAGGGCGGACTATGGCTACACCTTC. Protein product: CSVPGDRADYGYTF.

The CDR3 region has the DNA TGTGCCAGCAGTGATTGGGGTCCTACTGAAGCTTTCTTT. It translates to CASSDWGPTEAFF. J is TRBJ1-1 and V is TRBV6-1, with no clear D. The CDR3 covers 13 residues. The V gene's germline CDR1 is MNHNS and CDR2 SASEGT. V was trimmed by 3 bases and J by 5 bases, leaving 10 bases between them.

The V call is TRBV5-6, the J call TRBJ2-1; D assignment may be TRBD1 or TRBD2 (5 bases each). The CDR3 consists of 14 residues. The germline CDR1 and CDR2 sequences are SGHDT and YYEEEE. Trimming stripped 0 bases from V and 8 bases from J, with 12 bases between. CDR3 protein: CASSLVGDRDEQFF. The CDR3 nucleotides are TGTGCCAGCAGCTTGGTGGGGGATAGGGATGAGCAGTTCTTC.

This clone was seen only a few times. The genes are TRBV13 and TRBJ2-7, with 10 bases aligning to TRBD2. The CDR3 totals 16 residues. The ends lost 5 bases at V and 4 bases at J; junction bases unmatched: 11. Germline V lookup: CDR1 PRHDT, CDR2 FYEKMQ (reference sequence). The CDR3 loop reads CASSPGPSGGSYEQYF. DNA of the CDR3: TGTGCCAGCAGCCCCGGTCCTAGCGGGGGCTCGTACGAGCAGTACTTC.

J is TRBJ2-7 and V is TRBV15; D gene uncertain. Deletions cut 0 bases from V and 3 bases from J, with 21 bases between. Germline CDR1 and CDR2: LNHNV and YYDKDF (reference sequence). The CDR3 consists of 18 residues. Here the CDR3 reads CATSREGRAAGDFYEQYF. The CDR3, as DNA: TGTGCCACCAGCAGAGAGGGCCGGGCGGCAGGAGATTTCTACGAGCAGTACTTC.

The gene calls are TRBV12-5 and TRBJ2-1, with D uncertain. CDR1 is LGHNT, CDR2 FRNRAP, per germline. Trimming removed 8 bases at V and 2 bases at J, with 7 bases between. CDR3 length equals 12 residues. In DNA, the CDR3 is TGTGCTAGTCGGATAGCCTACAATGAGCAGTTCTTC. It specifies CASRIAYNEQFF. The full variable domain, its missing parts supplied by reference TRBV12-5 and TRBJ2-1, is DARVTQTPRHKVTEMGQEVTMRCQPILGHNTVFWYRQTMMQGLELLAYFRNRAPLDDSGMPKDRFSAEMPDATLATLKIQPSEPRDSAVYFCASRIAYNEQFFGPGTRLTVL.

V and J are TRBV5-4 and TRBJ1-2; 7 bases are shared with TRBD1. This CDR3 region has 15 residues. Germline V gene sequence: CDR1 SGHNT, CDR2 YYREEE (reference sequence). V lost 0 bases and J lost 1; bases outside the gene matches: 3. The CDR3 DNA reads TGTGCCAGCAGCTTGGGGACAGGCCTTAACTATGGCTACACCTTC. Amino acids: CASSLGTGLNYGYTF.

About this clone itself: The same CDR3 can be traced to other DNA sequences in this sample. The V and J genes are TRBV7-2 and TRBJ2-7, with D possibly being TRBD2 (6 bases). CDR1 and CDR2 (germline): SGHTA, FQGNSA. V lost 5 bases and J lost 6, with 11 bases in between. The CDR3 length is 12 residues. CDR3 in DNA: TGTGCCAGCAGCCTTGGACTATCCGAGCAGTACTTC. Translated: CASSLGLSEQYF.

This chain links TRBV27 with TRBJ2-7; D may be TRBD2 (6 bases). From germline, CDR1 is MNHEY and CDR2 SMNVEV (reference sequence). The CDR3 totals 13 residues. Trimming took off 6 bases at V and 6 bases at J, with 15 bases between the two ends. The DNA for the CDR3 is TGTGCCAGCAGCCCAACGGGGGTGGGCGAGCAGTACTTC. Its protein product is CASSPTGVGEQYF.

The genes are TRBV5-6 and TRBJ2-1; D not certain. The V end lost 0 bases, the J end lost 10 bases, and 14 bases lay between the germline ends. Germline CDR1 is SGHDT and CDR2 is YYEEEE. The CDR3 covers 14 residues. CDR3 in DNA: TGTGCCAGCAGCTTGGCCGGCCCCTCAGGAGAGCAGTTCTTC. As protein: CASSLAGPSGEQFF.